This is a list of T cell receptor beta chains from one sample in a study of shared clonotypes between healthy human individuals. Sequencing was performed with immunoSEQ multiplex PCR; in TCRdb, only in-frame clones are kept and a portion is missing. There are 450,000 to 700,000 clones in the sample; less than 97% occur only once, and 0.1% to 0.11% lies in the top ten. Sequencing used naive CD8+ T cells sorted from blood. Source of these receptors: a woman between 25 and 40 years old in good health. CDR3s include the opening cysteine and the closing phenylalanine or tryptophan. D genes are given only for firm matches. The size entry is marked missing in some rows and otherwise reads once, few, many or a size class.

>NA|NA|TRBJ2-1|TRBV25-1
TGTGCCAGCAGTGCGGCTTGGACACCCGAGCAGTTCTTC
CASSAAWTPEQFF
>NA|TRBD1|TRBJ1-2|TRBV7-2
TGTGCCAGCAGCTTGAGAGACAGGGGACCCTATGGCTACACCTTC
CASSLRDRGPYGYTF
>NA|TRBD1|TRBJ1-3|TRBV13
TGTGCCAGCAGCTTAAGAGGAGGAGGGGGCCCGGGAAACACCATATATTTT
CASSLRGGGGPGNTIYF
>NA|TRBD2|TRBJ2-1|TRBV5-4
TGTGCCAGCAGCTTCACTAGCGGATACAATGAGCAGTTCTTC
CASSFTSGYNEQFF
>NA|TRBD2|TRBJ2-5|TRBV11-2
TGTGCCAGCAAAAGCGGGACTAGCGAACAAGAGACCCAGTACTTC
CASKSGTSEQETQYF
>NA|TRBD1|TRBJ2-1|TRBV7-9
TGTGCCAGCAGCACGACAGGGAGCTCCTACAATGAGCAGTTCTTC
CASSTTGSSYNEQFF
>NA|NA|TRBJ1-5|TRBV28
TGTGCCAGCAGTCTGACGCCATCGGTCCTCGGCGGGGTCAATCAGCCCCAGCATTTT
CASSLTPSVLGGVNQPQHF
>NA|TRBD2|TRBJ2-1|TRBV4-1
TGCGCCAGCAGCCAAGAAGGCGGGAGTAGCTACAATGAGCAGTTCTTC
CASSQEGGSSYNEQFF
>NA|TRBD1|TRBJ1-5|TRBV25-1
TGTGCCACCAGCGAGGGGGCTGGGCAGCCCCAGCATTTT
CATSEGAGQPQHF
>NA|TRBD2|TRBJ2-5|TRBV5-6
TGTGCCAGCAGCAGACTAGCGGCCCCACTGGAGACCCAGTACTTC
CASSRLAAPLETQYF
>NA|TRBD1|TRBJ2-2|TRBV7-7
TGTGCCAGCAGCTTAGCCCCCGGGACAGTGAACACCGGGGAGCTGTTTTTT
CASSLAPGTVNTGELFF
>NA|TRBD2|TRBJ2-1|TRBV7-9
TGTGCCAGCAGCTTAAAGAGGCTAGCGGGAGGCGAGCAGTTCTTC
CASSLKRLAGGEQFF
>once|NA|TRBJ2-1|TRBV18
TGTGCCAGCTCACCAAAGGAAAGCCAGCTATACAATGAGCAGTTCTTC
CASSPKESQLYNEQFF
>NA|NA|TRBJ2-5|TRBV10-2
TGCGCCAGCAGGGACATAATGGAGACCCAGTACTTC
CASRDIMETQYF
>NA|TRBD2|TRBJ2-7|TRBV5-1
TGCGCCAGCAGCTTTACCGGGACTACCCTTTACGAGCAGTACTTC
CASSFTGTTLYEQYF
>NA|NA|TRBJ1-1|TRBV6-1
TGTGCCAGCAGTGAAATAGGGCGCTACACTGAAGCTTTCTTT
CASSEIGRYTEAFF
>NA|TRBD1|TRBJ1-2|TRBV7-9
TGTGCCAGCAAGGGGGCAGACGGAGCTAACTATGGCTACACCTTC
CASKGADGANYGYTF
>NA|TRBD2|TRBJ2-1|TRBV27
TGTGCCAGCGGACTAGCGGGAGGGGTCCACAATGAGCAGTTCTTC
CASGLAGGVHNEQFF
>NA|NA|TRBJ2-7|TRBV6-5
TGTGCCAGCAGTTACTCGAGTTACAGCTCCTACGAGCAGTACTTC
CASSYSSYSSYEQYF
>NA|TRBD1|TRBJ2-7|TRBV11-2
TGTGCCAGCAGCTTCTACTCCGGGACAGGTCCCGAGCAGTACTTC
CASSFYSGTGPEQYF
>NA|NA|TRBJ1-3|TRBV28
TGTGCCAGCAGTTTTACCCTCTCCGGGACAAGTTATTTT
CASSFTLSGTSYF
>NA|NA|TRBJ1-1|TRBV5-6
TGTGCCAGCAGCTTGGCCGTCTCCAGCACTGAAGCTTTCTTT
CASSLAVSSTEAFF
>NA|NA|TRBJ2-2|TRBV29-1
TGCGCAGCTCCGGAGCTGAACACCGGGGAGCTGTTTTTT
CAAPELNTGELFF
>NA|NA|TRBJ1-1|TRBV19
TGTGCCAGTACCATATCAGTGGATTTGAACACTGAAGCTTTCTTT
CASTISVDLNTEAFF
>NA|NA|TRBJ1-5|TRBV21-1
TGTGCCAGCAGCAAAGACGAGGGGAATCAGCCCCAGCATTTT
CASSKDEGNQPQHF
>NA|TRBD2|TRBJ2-1|TRBV6-5
TGTGCCAGCAGTTACTCGGCCGAGACTAGCTATAATGAGCAGTTCTTC
CASSYSAETSYNEQFF
>NA|TRBD1|TRBJ2-1|TRBV6-1
TGTGCCAGCCGATACAGGGGGCTCTACAATGAGCAGTTCTTC
CASRYRGLYNEQFF
>NA|TRBD2|TRBJ2-7|TRBV27
TGTGCCAGCCGTGGGGGGGACTCCTACGAGCAGTACTTC
CASRGGDSYEQYF
>NA|NA|TRBJ1-1|TRBV5-1
TGCGCCAGCAGCTACGCGGGTACTGAAGCTTTCTTT
CASSYAGTEAFF
>NA|NA|TRBJ2-7|TRBV4-2
TGTGCCAGCAGCTGGGGCACCGCCTACGAGCAGTACTTC
CASSWGTAYEQYF
>NA|NA|TRBJ1-1|TRBV19
TGTGCCAGTAGTATAGCGCACAGCATGAACACTGAAGCTTTCTTT
CASSIAHSMNTEAFF
>NA|NA|TRBJ2-1|TRBV7-9
TGTGCCAGCGCCTTCGACCACAATGAGCAGTTCTTC
CASAFDHNEQFF
>once|TRBD2|TRBJ2-3|TRBV2
TGTGCCAGCAGTGAATATACTAGCGAGCACACAGATACGCAGTATTTT
CASSEYTSEHTDTQYF
>once|NA|TRBJ1-2|TRBV6-5
TGTGCCAGCAGTTACGCGGGGGAGGGCTATGGCTACACCTTC
CASSYAGEGYGYTF
>NA|TRBD2|TRBJ2-3|TRBV28
TGTGCCAGCAGTCGGACTAGCGGGAGTTGGTCAGATACGCAGTATTTT
CASSRTSGSWSDTQYF
>NA|TRBD1|TRBJ1-2|TRBV19
TGTGCCAGTTCGGCAGGGGGCGGCTATGGCTACACCTTC
CASSAGGGYGYTF
>NA|NA|TRBJ1-1|TRBV19
TGTGCCAGTCGGAGCTTGTGGGGTACGAACACTGAAGCTTTCTTT
CASRSLWGTNTEAFF
>NA|NA|TRBJ1-5|TRBV27
TGTGCCAGTCTCCCTCTGGGGGGAGGGAATCAGCCCCAGCATTTT
CASLPLGGGNQPQHF
>NA|NA|TRBJ2-1|TRBV28
NA
CASSSSTSGSINEQFF
>NA|NA|TRBJ2-1|TRBV7-9
TGTGCCAGCAGCTTAAGAGGAAGCTCCTACAATGAGCAGTTCTTC
CASSLRGSSYNEQFF
>once|NA|TRBJ1-2|TRBV10-2
TGCGCCAGCAGTCCTTGGACAACTAACTATGGCTACACCTTC
CASSPWTTNYGYTF
>NA|NA|TRBJ2-3|TRBV15
TGTGCCACCAGCAGAGCGGGATCCAGCACAGATACGCAGTATTTT
CATSRAGSSTDTQYF
>NA|TRBD2|TRBJ2-7|TRBV6-5
TGTGCCAGCAGTTACCAACTAGCGGGAGGCCCATACGAGCAGTACTTC
CASSYQLAGGPYEQYF
>NA|NA|TRBJ2-5|TRBV5-1
TGCGCCAGCAGCTTGGACGGGGATCGGGGTTCGTCCCAAGAGACCCAGTACTTC
CASSLDGDRGSSQETQYF
>NA|TRBD1|TRBJ1-5|TRBV27
TGTGCCAGCTCTCGGGCGGGGGGACAGGGGATCGGACAGCCCCAGCATTTT
CASSRAGGQGIGQPQHF
>NA|NA|TRBJ1-2|TRBV9
TGTGCCAGCAGCGTAGGTTTCCCAGCTAACTATGGCTACACCTTC
CASSVGFPANYGYTF